Listed here are 23 T cell receptor beta chains from one sample, sequenced in a study of cytomegalovirus exposure and HLA in healthy donors. Measured with immunoSEQ multiplex PCR; TCRdb has only the in-frame clones, and not every one. The sample lists around 130,000 clones, over 85% occurring once. Sequencing was done on a sample of PBMCs. The origin of the receptors is a man in his thirties or forties in good health and CMV-seronegative.

The chain has TRBV5-1 and TRBJ2-7; 10 bases agree with TRBD2. CDR1 is SGHRS, CDR2 YFSETQ, per germline. The CDR3 has 15 residues. V trimming: 0 bases; J trimming: 1 base; junction bases outside the gene matches: 1. The CDR3 bases are TGCGCCAGCAGCTTGGTTAGCGGGGGGTCCTACGAGCAGTACTTC. The encoded protein is CASSLVSGGSYEQYF.

This rearrangement joins TRBV7-9 to TRBJ2-7; 7 bases fit TRBD1. The ends lost 2 bases at V and 0 bases at J; junction bases unmatched: 7. The CDR3 sequence is 16 residues long. Germline V CDR1 and CDR2: SEHNR, FQNEAQ (reference sequence). The CDR3 region has the DNA TGTGCCAGCAGCTTAACCGGGACAGCGAGCTCCTACGAGCAGTACTTC. Translation: CASSLTGTASSYEQYF.

This chain connects TRBV29-1 to TRBJ2-1; TRBD1 agrees at 11 bases. With V trimmed by 5 bases and J by 6 bases, 3 bases remained unmatched. The CDR3 spans 13 residues. Germline-derived CDR1 and CDR2 are SQVTM and ANQGSEA. The CDR3 is CSVSDRGLNEQFF. CDR3 coding DNA: TGCAGCGTTTCGGACAGGGGGCTCAATGAGCAGTTCTTC.

The V gene is TRBV19, the J gene TRBJ2-7; maybe TRBD2 (5 bases). Germline V gives CDR1 LNHDA, CDR2 SQIVND (reference sequence). The CDR3 spans 15 residues. V lost 1 base and J lost 2, with 12 bases in between. CDR3 sequence: CASSIGGQVAYEQYF. CDR3 sequence (DNA): TGTGCCAGTAGTATAGGCGGGCAGGTCGCCTACGAGCAGTACTTC.

The chain employs TRBV4-1 and TRBJ1-2, with 7 bases lining up with TRBD1. The V gene end was trimmed by 1 base and the J gene end by 0 bases; junction bases not matched to a gene: 8. This CDR3 spans 17 amino acids. CDR1 and CDR2 (germline): MGHRA, YSYEKL. The CDR3 reads CASSQVLRQGANYGYTF. CDR3 nucleotide sequence: TGCGCCAGCAGCCAAGTCCTTCGACAGGGAGCTAACTATGGCTACACCTTC.

The chain employs TRBV4-1 and TRBJ1-1; D might be TRBD1 (6 bases). Per the germline V gene, CDR1 is MGHRA and CDR2 is YSYEKL. This CDR3 comprises 15 residues. With 3 bases removed from V and 4 bases from J, the gap between germline ends came to 15 bases. The CDR3 loop reads CASSHQTGQRTEAFF. The CDR3 DNA is TGCGCCAGCAGCCATCAGACAGGCCAGCGCACTGAAGCTTTCTTT.

The chain joins TRBV5-1 to TRBJ1-6; the D is unclear. CDR1 SGHRS and CDR2 YFSETQ come from the germline V gene. Trimming shortened V by 1 base and J by 4 bases, and 9 bases separated the two germline ends. The CDR3 runs to 15 residues. The CDR3 coding sequence is TGCGCCAGCAGCTTGTTGTCAGTGTATAATTCACCCCTCCACTTT. Protein: CASSLLSVYNSPLHF.

Points on this clone: One junction end does not reproduce the germline sequence, and a read error may be involved. The rearrangement links TRBV6-1 to TRBJ1-2, with D tentatively TRBD1 (6 bases). The CDR3 consists of 15 residues. CDR1 and CDR2 from the germline V gene are MNHNS and SASEGT. The CDR3 DNA is TGTGCCAGCACTGAAGGAATTGGGGGGGCATATGGCTACACCTTC. Translating it yields CASTEGIGGAYGYTF.

The chain joins TRBV7-6 to TRBJ2-1; TRBD2 agrees at 9 bases. CDR3 length equals 18 residues. V was pared by 2 bases and J by 5 bases, with 13 bases of the junction left unmatched. The germline V gene encodes CDR1 SGHVS and CDR2 FNYEAQ. The CDR3 sequence: CASSLRSGGNYLNNEQFF. CDR3 DNA sequence: TGTGCCAGCAGCTTACGTAGCGGGGGAAATTACTTAAACAATGAGCAGTTCTTC.

The chain employs TRBV27 and TRBJ1-2; a weak D match, TRBD1 (6 bases). There are 16 residues in the CDR3. V lost 5 bases to trimming and J lost 3 bases, with 19 bases between them. Looked up from germline, CDR1 is MNHEY and CDR2 is SMNVEV (reference sequence). This chain's CDR3 is CASSPGVSVIHYGYTF. The CDR3 coding sequence is TGTGCCAGCAGTCCAGGGGTCTCGGTAATCCACTATGGCTACACCTTC.

This clone was seen a handful of times. The chain joins TRBV19 to TRBJ2-7, with D unclear. The CDR3 extends over 11 amino acids. Germline lookup yields CDR1 LNHDA and CDR2 SQIVND (reference sequence). Trimming left V 1 base short and J 5 bases short, with 3 bases between. The chain's CDR3 is CASSIGNEQYF. DNA for the CDR3: TGTGCCAGTAGTATAGGTAACGAGCAGTACTTC.

The V and J genes are TRBV13 and TRBJ2-3; 9 bases agree with TRBD2. Looked up from germline, CDR1 is PRHDT and CDR2 is FYEKMQ (reference sequence). V gave up 5 bases and J gave up 6 bases; unmatched junction bases: 9. CDR3 length: 15 amino acids. The CDR3 DNA is TGTGCCAGCAGCCCCGCCGCGGGGGGGTTTGATACGCAGTATTTT. It encodes CASSPAAGGFDTQYF.

The gene calls are TRBV4-1 and TRBJ2-1, with D possibly matching TRBD2 (5 bases). The CDR3 extends over 13 amino acids. The ends were cut back, 5 bases at V and 7 bases at J, with 12 bases in the middle. Germline assignment: CDR1 MGHRA and CDR2 YSYEKL. CDR3 coding DNA: TGCGCCAGCAGCGCCAAACCGGGGAATGAGCAGTTCTTC. Protein: CASSAKPGNEQFF.

The genes are TRBV5-1 and TRBJ1-2, with D possibly being TRBD1 (6 bases). This CDR3 comprises 15 residues. Trimming pared 0 bases from V and 5 bases from J, leaving 14 bases between. The V gene's germline CDR1 is SGHRS and CDR2 YFSETQ. CDR3 sequence (DNA): TGCGCCAGCAGCTTGGGGGGGCGCACCGGATATGGCTACACCTTC. Translation: CASSLGGRTGYGYTF.

This sequence joins TRBV13 and TRBJ2-3; no clear D. The germline V and J ends were trimmed by 4 bases and 3 bases, with 2 bases remaining between them. Per germline, CDR1 PRHDT and CDR2 FYEKMQ (reference sequence). The CDR3 consists of 11 residues. The CDR3 coding sequence is TGTGCCAGCAGCTCTACAGATACGCAGTATTTT. It yields the protein CASSSTDTQYF.

The V call is TRBV19, the J call TRBJ1-1; no clear D gene. V was clipped by 4 bases and J by 2 bases, with 8 bases between them. The CDR3 consists of 13 residues. Germline values: CDR1 LNHDA, CDR2 SQIVND (reference sequence). Here the CDR3 reads CASSTTRNTEAFF. The CDR3 coding sequence is TGTGCCAGTAGTACCACACGCAACACTGAAGCTTTCTTT.

A single count supports this clone. J is TRBJ2-2 and V is TRBV6-5; no clear D. The ends were cut back, 2 bases at V and 6 bases at J, with 13 bases in the middle. Germline V gene data show CDR1 as MNHEY and CDR2 as SVGAGI. The CDR3 loop spans 15 amino acids. The CDR3 DNA sequence: TGTGCCAGCAGTTACCAGAGACGGCGGTCCGGGGAGCTGTTTTTT. It is translated as CASSYQRRRSGELFF.

This chain joins TRBV28 and TRBJ1-1; no reliable D call. V lost 8 bases, J lost 0 bases, and 16 bases lay in between. This CDR3 has 15 residues. The germline CDR1 and CDR2 sequences are MDHEN and SYDVKM. Here the CDR3 reads CASRFGGTVNTEAFF. CDR3 nucleotides: TGTGCCAGCCGATTCGGCGGCACGGTGAACACTGAAGCTTTCTTT.

The V call is TRBV10-3, the J call TRBJ2-7; perhaps TRBD1 as D (6 bases). The V gene lost 7 bases and the J gene lost 2 bases, with 12 bases spanning the gap. CDR3 size: 13 residues. Per germline, CDR1 ENHRY and CDR2 SYGVKD. CDR3 DNA sequence: TGTGCCATCACCACAGGGCTTACCTACGAGCAGTACTTC. Translating it yields CAITTGLTYEQYF.

In its sample, this clone was seen once. CDR3 sequence: CASSSSGGIQETQYF. CDR3 coding DNA: TGTGCCAGCAGTTCCAGCGGGGGGATCCAAGAGACCCAGTACTTC. This chain joins TRBV6-5 and TRBJ2-5; 9 bases line up with TRBD2. This CDR3 has 15 residues. The germline CDR1 and CDR2 sequences are MNHEY and SVGAGI. Germline trimming cut 4 bases from V and 1 base from J; bases unmatched to any gene: 4.

The chain is built from TRBV14 and TRBJ1-3, with D unclear. The CDR3 extends over 14 amino acids. V lost 4 bases, J lost 0 bases, and 7 bases lay in between. CDR1 is SGHDN, CDR2 FVKESK, per germline. Here the CDR3 DNA reads TGTGCCAGCAGCCGGCGGCCCTCTGGAAACACCATATATTTT. Protein: CASSRRPSGNTIYF.

The rearrangement joins TRBV10-1 to TRBJ2-7; 11 bases map to TRBD2. CDR3 length: 15 amino acids. V shed 4 bases and J 3 bases; nucleotides not matched to a gene: 5. Germline V gene lookup returns CDR1 WNHNN and CDR2 SYGVQD (reference sequence). The CDR3 loop is CASSVSSGGIYEQYF. In DNA form, the CDR3 reads TGCGCCAGCAGTGTCTCTAGCGGGGGGATCTACGAGCAGTACTTC.

The chain joins TRBV7-2 to TRBJ1-6; 7 bases map to TRBD1. The trim removed 5 bases at V and 4 bases at J, leaving 5 bases unmatched. Germline loops: CDR1 SGHTA, CDR2 FQGNSA. The length of the CDR3 is 15 residues. CDR3: CASSPSGQYNSPLHF. The CDR3 region has the DNA TGTGCCAGCAGCCCCTCGGGACAGTATAATTCACCCCTCCACTTT.